Listed below are T cell receptor beta chains from one sample, sequenced in a study of tumor-infiltrating lymphocytes in localized non-small cell lung cancer. Repertoires were generated with immunoSEQ multiplex PCR, while TCRdb's copy carries only in-frame clones and drops some. Among 9,500 to 10,000 clones listed, 70% to 80% were seen once. The sequenced sample consisted of lung tumor tissue. The receptors here all came from a human donor with non-small cell lung cancer. Each CDR3 is given without its conserved first and last residue. Clone size is not always given. Where it is, it says once, few, many or a class for expanded clones.

clone_size: few; j_call: TRBJ1-3; v_call: TRBV7-6; cdr3_aa: ASSDLSTGTHSGNTIY
clone_size: NA; j_call: TRBJ1-5; v_call: TRBV4-1; cdr3_aa: ASSQDGGAGNQPQH
clone_size: NA; j_call: TRBJ2-4; v_call: TRBV7-2; cdr3_aa: ASSGGGGVKNIQY
clone_size: NA; j_call: TRBJ2-1; v_call: TRBV4-2; cdr3_aa: ASSQGAGGRNEQF
clone_size: NA; j_call: TRBJ1-1; v_call: TRBV6-1; cdr3_aa: ASKENTEAF
clone_size: NA; j_call: TRBJ1-5; v_call: TRBV30; cdr3_aa: AWNQGGTQPQH
clone_size: NA; j_call: TRBJ1-5; v_call: TRBV30; cdr3_aa: AWSPATNQPQH
clone_size: few; j_call: TRBJ1-5; v_call: TRBV19; cdr3_aa: ASSGTPPRGGNQPQH
clone_size: NA; j_call: TRBJ1-1; v_call: TRBV11-3; cdr3_aa: ASSKARGLGNTEAF
clone_size: NA; j_call: TRBJ2-1; v_call: TRBV7-2; cdr3_aa: ASSLAGSVGHEQF
clone_size: few; j_call: TRBJ1-6; v_call: TRBV30; cdr3_aa: AWMGQGARPLH
clone_size: once; j_call: TRBJ1-1; v_call: TRBV30; cdr3_aa: AWIKQSNTEAF
clone_size: NA; j_call: TRBJ1-1; v_call: TRBV7-9; cdr3_aa: ASSLGGRTEAF
clone_size: NA; j_call: TRBJ2-2; v_call: TRBV5-1; cdr3_aa: ATTTGGKGELF
clone_size: once; j_call: TRBJ1-5; v_call: TRBV19; cdr3_aa: ASSIDPRTGPQH
clone_size: NA; j_call: TRBJ2-7; v_call: TRBV18; cdr3_aa: ASSQRDSAYEQY
clone_size: NA; j_call: TRBJ2-6; v_call: TRBV25-1; cdr3_aa: ASSFPSSTGANVLT
clone_size: few; j_call: TRBJ2-4; v_call: TRBV30; cdr3_aa: AWSAQTTSLAKNIQY
clone_size: NA; j_call: TRBJ2-7; v_call: TRBV7-2; cdr3_aa: ASSLGQGVRYEQY
clone_size: NA; j_call: TRBJ1-6; v_call: TRBV19; cdr3_aa: ASTSRGADSPLH
clone_size: NA; j_call: TRBJ1-1; v_call: TRBV5-1; cdr3_aa: ASSWGQGTEAF
clone_size: NA; j_call: TRBJ2-1; v_call: TRBV7-9; cdr3_aa: ASSFATRPYEQF
clone_size: once; j_call: TRBJ1-4; v_call: TRBV5-6; cdr3_aa: ASSLGTGGMVTNEKLF
clone_size: few; j_call: TRBJ1-2; v_call: TRBV6-6; cdr3_aa: ASSYLPIYGYT
clone_size: NA; j_call: TRBJ2-6; v_call: TRBV29-1; cdr3_aa: SVREAGANVLT
clone_size: NA; j_call: TRBJ2-7; v_call: TRBV19; cdr3_aa: ASSPQRTSGNEQY
clone_size: NA; j_call: TRBJ1-2; v_call: TRBV28; cdr3_aa: ASLRGRGANYGYT
clone_size: NA; j_call: TRBJ2-2; v_call: TRBV7-8; cdr3_aa: ASSLEGANTGELF
clone_size: NA; j_call: TRBJ1-5; v_call: TRBV2; cdr3_aa: ASRGATEGGDQPQH
clone_size: few; j_call: TRBJ1-5; v_call: TRBV28; cdr3_aa: ASSFSGGPYNQPQH
clone_size: NA; j_call: TRBJ2-6; v_call: TRBV19; cdr3_aa: ASSINQGRSGANVLT
clone_size: NA; j_call: TRBJ1-3; v_call: TRBV7-2; cdr3_aa: ASSSSSSGNTIY
clone_size: NA; j_call: TRBJ2-5; v_call: TRBV7-2; cdr3_aa: ASSLGQGGGETQY
clone_size: NA; j_call: TRBJ1-1; v_call: TRBV18; cdr3_aa: ASSPGQGPGTEAF
clone_size: NA; j_call: TRBJ2-1; v_call: TRBV5-8; cdr3_aa: ASSLQRETVDEQF
clone_size: NA; j_call: TRBJ2-1; v_call: TRBV10-3; cdr3_aa: AISVGLAVSGYNEQF
clone_size: once; j_call: TRBJ1-2; v_call: TRBV28; cdr3_aa: ASSFRGGYGYT
clone_size: NA; j_call: TRBJ2-6; v_call: TRBV30; cdr3_aa: AWGDVVGSGANVLT
clone_size: NA; j_call: TRBJ2-5; v_call: TRBV10-3; cdr3_aa: AISERLAAQETQY
clone_size: NA; j_call: TRBJ2-5; v_call: TRBV5-1; cdr3_aa: ASSLGPDPGRAYQETQY
clone_size: NA; j_call: TRBJ2-1; v_call: TRBV4-2; cdr3_aa: ASSQDEILGNEQF
clone_size: NA; j_call: TRBJ1-1; v_call: TRBV27; cdr3_aa: ASSIQWGRTEAF
clone_size: NA; j_call: TRBJ2-5; v_call: TRBV9; cdr3_aa: ASSVTSTGETQY
clone_size: NA; j_call: TRBJ1-5; v_call: TRBV7-8; cdr3_aa: ASSLGPPVGVGQPQH
clone_size: NA; j_call: TRBJ2-4; v_call: TRBV10-3; cdr3_aa: ATGTMDIQY
clone_size: NA; j_call: TRBJ2-7; v_call: TRBV4-3; cdr3_aa: ASSQDGKRQY
clone_size: once; j_call: TRBJ2-7; v_call: TRBV19; cdr3_aa: ASSGGLPYEQY
clone_size: NA; j_call: TRBJ2-5; v_call: TRBV30; cdr3_aa: AWSVQRGGTQY
clone_size: NA; j_call: TRBJ1-3; v_call: TRBV5-1; cdr3_aa: ASRSSGNTIY